In this sample, the clone carrying this T cell receptor (beta chain) turned up a few times. Antigen specificity is unknown. The CDR3 end lies 3 residues beyond the end of the read and is filled in from the germline J gene. This entry comes from a study of T cell clonality in common variable immunodeficiency. Study-level findings and limits: Common variable immunodeficiency TCR beta sequences reportedly had fewer deletions and N-nucleotide insertions. Authors noted CVID clonality's cause needs subpopulation repertoire sequencing.

TCRdb's table, derived via immunoSEQ multiplex PCR, lists solely in-frame clones and lacks some. The repertoire consists of over 30,000 clones, none detected only once. No CVID subject was ill or on immunomodulatory drugs when sampled. The germline V gene encodes CDR1 LNHDA and CDR2 SQIVND (reference sequence). The CDR3 extends over 16 amino acids. The V segment lost 6 bases and the J segment 4 bases; nucleotides outside the gene matches: 12. The chain links TRBV19 to TRBJ1-5, with 7 bases matching TRBD1. This TCR was sampled from a human donor with common variable immunodeficiency. The sample comprised peripheral blood mononuclear cells. The CDR3 DNA, read in part, is TGTGCCAGTAGCACGAGGGACTCAGGGGGAAATCAGCCC. Translating gives CASSTRDSGGNQP. The complete CDR3 protein is CASSTRDSGGNQPQHF.